Below are 9 T cell receptor beta chains sequenced from a single sample in a study of cytomegalovirus exposure and HLA in healthy donors. The repertoire was sequenced with immunoSEQ multiplex PCR; TCRdb's copy has only in-frame clones and lacks some. The sample consists of about 400,000 clones, 86% of them appearing once. Sequenced sample: PBMCs. All receptors come from a woman under 30 in good health and CMV-seronegative.

The chain carries TRBV27 and TRBJ2-1, with 9 bases lining up with TRBD1. V shed 4 bases and J 0 bases; nucleotides not matched to a gene: 4. This CDR3 contains 16 residues. Germline V lookup: CDR1 MNHEY, CDR2 SMNVEV (reference sequence). CDR3 DNA sequence: TGTGCCAGCAGTTGGGACAGGGCTAACTCCTACAATGAGCAGTTCTTC. Amino acid sequence: CASSWDRANSYNEQFF.

V gene TRBV7-9 combines with J gene TRBJ2-7, with 8 bases that match TRBD2. CDR1 is SEHNR and CDR2 is FQNEAQ in the germline V gene (reference sequence). This CDR3 has 19 amino acids. Trimming at V came to 5 bases and at J to 9 bases, leaving 27 bases not matched to a gene. The CDR3 sequence is CASSPREPGLAKSKAGQYF. The CDR3 region has the DNA TGTGCCAGCAGCCCTAGGGAACCAGGACTAGCCAAATCCAAAGCGGGGCAGTACTTC.

The chain joins TRBV7-9 to TRBJ2-7; D might be TRBD1 (5 bases). Per the germline V gene, CDR1 is SEHNR and CDR2 is FQNEAQ (reference sequence). V was shortened by 5 bases and J by 2 bases, with 13 bases between the two germline ends. The CDR3 length is 14 residues. CDR3: CASSQQKGTYEQYF. CDR3 nucleotides: TGTGCCAGCAGCCAGCAAAAGGGGACCTACGAGCAGTACTTC.

The chain is built from TRBV11-2 and TRBJ2-1; no definite D call. V shed 2 bases and J shed 5 bases, with 7 bases lying between them. The CDR3 runs to 13 residues. In germline, CDR1 is SGHAT, CDR2 FQNNGV. CDR3 sequence: CASSLTEDNEQFF. In nucleotides, the CDR3 is TGTGCCAGCAGCTTAACCGAGGACAATGAGCAGTTCTTC. Together with reference TRBV11-2 and TRBJ2-1, the CDR3 gives the full variable domain: EAGVAQSPRYKIIEKRQSVAFWCNPISGHATLYWYQQILGQGPKLLIQFQNNGVVDDSQLPKDRFSAERLKGVDSTLKIQPAKLEDSAVYLCASSLTEDNEQFFGPGTRLTVL.

V and J are TRBV5-7 and TRBJ1-5; a possible D gene is TRBD1 (6 bases). TRBV5-7 is flagged as an ORF with uncertain function. The CDR3 spans 15 residues. V lost 0 bases and J 3 bases, leaving 10 bases between the germline ends. The CDR3 spells CASSLARDTNQPQHF. In nucleotides, the CDR3 is TGTGCCAGCAGCTTGGCCCGGGACACCAATCAGCCCCAGCATTTT.

The count of this clone is one. V is TRBV28 and J is TRBJ1-2, with D perhaps matching TRBD1 (5 bases). Germline loops: CDR1 MDHEN, CDR2 SYDVKM. The CDR3 covers 13 residues. V lost 5 bases, J lost 0 bases, and 7 bases lay in between. Here the CDR3 reads CASSTGPNYGYTF. The CDR3 DNA follows: TGTGCCAGCAGTACAGGTCCTAACTATGGCTACACCTTC.

The V gene is TRBV6-1, the J gene TRBJ1-4; possibly TRBD1 for D (5 bases). The CDR3 is 17 residues long. Germline V gene sequence: CDR1 MNHNS, CDR2 SASEGT. V lost 3 bases, J lost 2 bases, and 16 bases lay in between. DNA for the CDR3: TGTGCCAGCAGTGAGAACAGGTTCCTGACCACTAATGAAAAACTGTTTTTT. Protein sequence: CASSENRFLTTNEKLFF.

The V and J genes are TRBV4-1 and TRBJ1-4; 7 nucleotides align to TRBD1. Germline trimming cut 5 bases from V and 0 bases from J; bases unmatched to any gene: 12. The germline V gene has CDR1 MGHRA and CDR2 YSYEKL. The CDR3 totals 18 residues. CDR3 loop: CASSARDSFLSTNEKLFF. Written as DNA, the CDR3 is TGCGCCAGCAGCGCCCGGGACAGTTTCTTATCAACTAATGAAAAACTGTTTTTT.

The genes are TRBV27 and TRBJ2-1, with 11 bases aligning to TRBD2. V was pared by 3 bases and J by 7 bases, with 8 bases of the junction left unmatched. There are 16 residues in the CDR3. Germline values: CDR1 MNHEY, CDR2 SMNVEV (reference sequence). The CDR3 here is CASSFSVLAGANEQFF. In DNA form, the CDR3 reads TGTGCCAGCAGTTTTTCCGTACTAGCGGGAGCTAATGAGCAGTTCTTC.